This T cell receptor (beta chain) stems from a study of blood T cell repertoires in COVID-19. As for the study in general: Sites across the United States, Italy and Spain contributed samples from acute and convalescent COVID-19.

The CDR3 has 13 amino acids. Germline V gene lookup returns CDR1 LNHDA and CDR2 SQIVND (reference sequence). Trimming removed 4 bases at V and 2 bases at J, with 8 bases between. One Seattle source followed patients from active infection through their disease course. Produced via immunoSEQ multiplex PCR; TCRdb's table is partial and in-frame only. In the table there are under 60,000 clones, over 80% of which are singletons. The source material was peripheral blood. The rearrangement links TRBV19 to TRBJ1-1, with D hard to call. The sequence was collected from a man aged 30-40 years with COVID-19, enrolled during active disease. The CDR3 coding sequence is TGTGCCAGTAGTACGTCTCTTAACACTGAAGCTTTCTTT. It encodes CASSTSLNTEAFF. Filled out from reference TRBV19 and TRBJ1-1, the complete variable domain reads DGGITQSPKYLFRKEGQNVTLSCEQNLNHDAMYWYRQDPGQGLRLIYYSQIVNDFQKGDIAEGYSVSREKKESFPLTVTSAQKNPTAFYLCASSTSLNTEAFFGQGTRLTVV.